The rows below give T cell receptor beta chains drawn from one sample of a study of glioma-infiltrating T cells. Via MiXCR, TCRdb re-called the multiplex PCR reads, giving one row per CDR3 protein. The sample includes about 110,000 distinct CDR3 sequences, about 25% of them seen just once. Sequenced input: glioma tissue, nonneoplastic brain tissue, or PBMCs (not recorded which). The receptors were sampled from a human donor with low-grade glioma or glioblastoma, undergoing nonglioma brain surgery, or in good health (not recorded which). The CDR3 runs from the conserved cysteine through the conserved F or W. A D gene is named only where the DNA matches it firmly. Size is omitted from some rows. Given values are once, few, many or a class for expanded clones.

j_call v_call d_call cdr3_length clone_size cdr3_aa cdr3_nt
TRBJ2-1 TRBV5-6 TRBD2 16 NA CASSLGPTSGYNEQFF TGTGCCAGCAGCTTGGGTCCGACTAGCGGGTACAATGAGCAGTTCTTC
TRBJ1-6 TRBV29-1 TRBD1 14 few CSVLQGGQNSPLHF TGCAGCGTACTGCAGGGGGGACAGAATTCACCCCTCCACTTT
TRBJ1-1 TRBV15 NA 14 many CATSSRGMSTEAFF TGTGCCACCAGCAGCCGGGGGATGAGTACTGAAGCTTTCTTT
TRBJ2-5 TRBV5-1 NA 14 many CASSLGRAQETQYF TGCGCCAGCAGCCTCGGCCGGGCCCAAGAGACCCAGTACTTC
TRBJ2-5 TRBV6-5 NA 14 many CASSYGDFQETQYF TGTGCCAGCAGTTATGGGGACTTTCAAGAGACCCAGTACTTC
TRBJ2-7 TRBV2 NA 11 many CARSPTYEQYF TGTGCCAGGAGCCCAACATACGAGCAGTACTTC
TRBJ2-7 TRBV20-1 NA 15 many CSARGGGGPSYEQYF TGCAGTGCTAGAGGGGGGGGGGGGCCTTCTTACGAGCAGTACTTC
TRBJ1-5 TRBV6-2/TRBV6-3 NA 12 many CASSYSHQPQHF TGTGCCAGCAGTTACTCCCATCAGCCCCAGCATTTT
TRBJ2-1 TRBV24-1 NA 18 many CATSDPPLPFVENNEQFF TGTGCCACCAGTGATCCACCTTTACCTTTTGTGGAGAACAATGAGCAGTTCTTC
TRBJ2-7 TRBV2 TRBD1 15 few CASSDPGTGAYEQYF TGTGCCAGCAGTGACCCCGGGACAGGGGCTTACGAGCAGTACTTC
TRBJ1-5 TRBV24-1 NA 14 many CATSPTGYNQPQHF TGTGCCACCAGTCCCACAGGGTACAATCAGCCCCAGCATTTT
TRBJ2-7 TRBV4-2 TRBD1 14 NA CARSQEGTGGRQYF TGTGCCCGCAGCCAAGAAGGGACAGGGGGCAGGCAGTACTTC
TRBJ1-1 TRBV20-1 NA 14 many CSASPLTMNTEAFF TGCAGTGCTAGTCCACTTACCATGAACACTGAAGCTTTCTTT
TRBJ2-1 TRBV6-5 TRBD1 15 NA CATALNRGSSDTQFF TGTGCCACGGCCCTTAACAGGGGGTCCTCAGATACGCAGTTCTTC
TRBJ1-1 TRBV19 NA 15 many CASSRDLRVGTEAFF TGTGCCAGTAGTAGGGACCTCCGGGTAGGCACTGAAGCTTTCTTT
TRBJ2-1 TRBV5-1 NA 15 many CASSLGRETYNEQFF TGCGCCAGCAGCTTGGGCCGGGAGACGTACAATGAGCAGTTCTTC
TRBJ2-1 TRBV20-1 NA 14 many CSAYPGRGYNEQFF TGCAGTGCTTATCCGGGACGGGGCTACAATGAGCAGTTCTTC
TRBJ2-3 TRBV5-1 NA 14 few CASSPRPSTDTQYF TGCGCCAGCAGCCCCCGACCAAGCACAGATACGCAGTATTTT
TRBJ1-1 TRBV5-1 NA 14 NA CASRSGAGNTEAFF TGCGCCAGCAGATCAGGGGCCGGGAACACTGAAGCTTTCTTT
TRBJ1-2 TRBV9 NA 15 NA CASSEPGQGNYGYTF TGTGCCAGCAGCGAGCCCGGGCAGGGCAACTATGGCTACACCTTC
TRBJ2-1 TRBV5-1 NA 13 many CASSFASYNEQFF TGCGCCAGCAGCTTTGCCTCCTACAATGAGCAGTTCTTC
TRBJ2-5 TRBV27 NA 18 medium-sized CASSPIRPGRGVQETQYF TGTGCCAGCAGCCCAATTAGGCCGGGTAGGGGCGTCCAAGAGACCCAGTACTTC
TRBJ1-1 TRBV7-3 TRBD1 14 many CASSLGTANTEAFF TGTGCCAGCAGCTTAGGGACAGCGAACACTGAAGCTTTCTTT
TRBJ1-2 TRBV24-1 NA 14 many CATSDLDRHYGYTF TGTGCCACCAGTGATTTGGACCGACACTATGGCTACACCTTC
TRBJ2-1 TRBV29-1 TRBD2 12 NA CSVSGRANEQFF TGCAGCGTTAGCGGGAGGGCCAATGAGCAGTTCTTC
TRBJ2-1 TRBV5-1 NA 21 NA CASSSYPPGQRMEGIYNEQFF TGCGCCAGCAGCTCCTACCCCCCGGGACAAAGGATGGAGGGGATATACAATGAGCAGTTCTTC
TRBJ2-7 TRBV7-2 NA 14 many CASSSGRQAYEQYF TGTGCCAGCAGCTCCGGAAGACAGGCTTACGAGCAGTACTTC
TRBJ1-2 TRBV12-3/TRBV12-4 NA 13 many CASRGVGGYGYTF TGTGCCAGCAGGGGGGTGGGGGGCTATGGCTACACCTTC
TRBJ2-5 TRBV5-1 TRBD2 16 NA CASSLAGVAGQETQYF TGCGCCAGCAGCTTGGCCGGAGTAGCGGGACAAGAGACCCAGTACTTT
TRBJ1-1 TRBV4-2 NA 13 many CASSMRGNTEAFF TGTGCCAGCAGCATGAGGGGTAACACTGAAGCTTTCTTT
TRBJ1-1 TRBV12-3/TRBV12-4 NA 17 many CASSLALTGIHLGSSFF TGTGCCAGCAGTTTAGCGCTAACGGGCATTCACTTAGGTTCCTCTTTCTTT
TRBJ2-7 TRBV20-1 TRBD1 14 many CSPAVGQGPYEQYF TGCAGCCCCGCCGTGGGACAGGGCCCCTACGAGCAGTACTTC
TRBJ1-2 TRBV4-3 TRBD1 17 many CASSHLTGQGSNYGYTF TGCGCCAGCAGCCACCTCACCGGACAGGGCTCTAACTATGGCTACACCTTC
TRBJ1-2 TRBV12-3/TRBV12-4 NA 12 many CASSSYRVPLSF TGTGCCAGCAGTTCCTACAGGGTCCCCCTTTCCTTC
TRBJ1-1 TRBV13 NA 15 many CASSLVGRVNTEAFF TGTGCCAGCAGCTTAGTTGGGCGGGTGAACACTGAAGCTTTCTTT
TRBJ1-6 TRBV20-1 TRBD1 15 many CSARDLGQRNSPLHF TGCAGTGCTAGAGACCTGGGACAGCGTAATTCACCCCTCCACTTT
TRBJ1-1 TRBV6-1 NA 14 many CASSGIGKNTEAFF TGTGCCAGCAGTGGCATAGGGAAGAACACTGAAGCTTTCTTT
TRBJ2-3 TRBV9 NA 15 few CASSVDTGTTDTQYF TGTGCCAGCAGCGTAGATACAGGTACCACAGATACGCAGTATTTT
TRBJ2-3 TRBV3-1 TRBD1 17 NA CASSQDRTGAITDTQYF TGTGCCAGCAGCCAAGATAGGACAGGGGCAATCACAGATACGCAGTATTTT
TRBJ1-2 TRBV28 NA 13 many CASNPIGDPGYTF TGTGCCAGCAATCCGATCGGGGACCCAGGCTACACCTTC
TRBJ2-7 TRBV7-2 TRBD2 14 many CASSLASGRYEQYF TGTGCCAGCAGCTTGGCTAGCGGGCGCTACGAGCAGTACTTC
TRBJ2-1 TRBV3-1 NA 13 many CASSRSRDLEQFF TGTGCCAGCAGCCGGTCCCGGGACTTAGAGCAGTTCTTC
TRBJ2-3 TRBV12-3/TRBV12-4 TRBD1 16 few CASRRTGGAQKDTQYF TGTGCCAGCAGACGGACAGGGGGCGCTCAGAAAGATACGCAGTATTTT
TRBJ1-1 TRBV5-1 TRBD1 15 many CASSDPSTGDTEAFF TGCGCCAGCAGCGATCCCAGCACAGGGGACACTGAAGCTTTCTTT
TRBJ2-7 TRBV27 NA 15 many CASSLSGTGPYEQYF TGTGCCAGCAGTTTATCGGGGACTGGCCCCTACGAGCAGTACTTC
TRBJ2-3 TRBV5-1 TRBD2 16 many CASSLARGLVTDTQYF TGCGCCAGCAGCTTGGCCCGGGGACTAGTCACAGATACGCAGTATTTT
TRBJ1-6 TRBV15 TRBD1 15 many CATSGTGRNNSPLHF TGTGCCACCAGCGGGACAGGGCGCAATAATTCACCCCTCCACTTT
TRBJ2-1 TRBV29-1 TRBD1 15 many CSVQGDTFSYNEQFF TGCAGCGTTCAGGGGGACACCTTCTCCTACAATGAGCAGTTCTTC
TRBJ2-1 TRBV6-2/TRBV6-3 NA 12 medium-sized CATQGDTRGQFF TGTGCCACTCAGGGAGACACCCGCGGGCAGTTCTTC
TRBJ1-2 TRBV6-6 NA 14 many CASSYSRTNYGYTF TGTGCCAGCAGTTACTCTAGGACTAACTATGGCTACACCTTC
TRBJ2-7 TRBV6-2/TRBV6-3 NA 11 many CASTDLYEQYF TGTGCCAGCACGGACCTATACGAGCAGTACTTC
TRBJ2-7 TRBV5-1 NA 12 NA CAGSFLGYEQYF TGCGCCGGCAGCTTTCTAGGCTACGAGCAGTACTTC
TRBJ1-5 TRBV7-2 TRBD1 15 many CASSLDRGVNQPQHF TGTGCCAGCAGCCTGGACAGGGGTGTCAATCAGCCCCAGCATTTT
TRBJ1-1 TRBV6-1 TRBD1 14 many CASSLNRGRTEAFF TGTGCCAGCAGTTTGAACAGGGGGCGAACTGAAGCTTTCTTT
TRBJ1-2 TRBV20-1 NA 13 many CSANAGVLAGYTF TGCAGTGCAAACGCAGGGGTTTTGGCTGGCTACACCTTC
TRBJ1-5 TRBV12-3/TRBV12-4 NA 14 many CASCWGGGNQPQHF TGTGCCAGCTGCTGGGGAGGAGGCAATCAGCCCCAGCATTTT
TRBJ2-3 TRBV5-1 TRBD2 18 many CASSSGLAGGPVSDTQYF TGCGCCAGCAGCTCCGGACTAGCGGGAGGGCCTGTGTCAGATACGCAGTATTTT
TRBJ2-3 TRBV20-1 NA 13 many CSARDGWSDTQYF TGCAGTGCTAGAGATGGCTGGTCAGATACGCAGTATTTT
TRBJ1-1 TRBV5-6 NA 14 many CASSLVARRTEAFF TGTGCCAGCAGCTTGGTTGCTCGACGGACTGAAGCTTTCTTT
TRBJ2-3 TRBV6-2/TRBV6-3 TRBD1 14 NA CAISPLRGPDTQYF TGTGCCATCAGTCCCCTAAGGGGGCCGGATACGCAGTATTTT